What follows are 4 T cell receptor beta chains derived from one specimen sequenced in a study of T cells in Graves' hyperthyroidism and ophthalmopathy. Researchers took RNA transcripts and amplified the TCR beta CDR3 regions from them. In the first-round RT-PCR of the TCR CDR3, the HTBI primer set was used. Each CDR3 protein is one row after TCRdb ran MiXCR on the multiplex PCR reads. Here the sample spans roughly 400,000 distinct CDR3 sequences, over 12% being singletons. The sequencing sample was made of blood. All receptors derive from a man over 45 with Graves' ophthalmopathy.

This clonotype is a singleton in its sample. This chain links TRBV19 with TRBJ2-2, with 8 positions matching TRBD2. Germline assignment: CDR1 LNHDA and CDR2 SQIVND (reference sequence). Trimming took 3 bases from V and 5 from J; bases not matched to a gene: 8. This CDR3 comprises 16 residues. The CDR3 is CASSIPGGPRTGELFF. The CDR3 DNA reads as TGTGCCAGTAGTATCCCGGGAGGGCCAAGAACCGGGGAGCTGTTTTTT. The whole variable domain, filled in from reference TRBV19 and TRBJ2-2, reads DGGITQSPKYLFRKEGQNVTLSCEQNLNHDAMYWYRQDPGQGLRLIYYSQIVNDFQKGDIAEGYSVSREKKESFPLTVTSAQKNPTAFYLCASSIPGGPRTGELFFGEGSRLTVL.

This clonotype has a count of ten or more. The chain has TRBV12-3 or TRBV12-4 and TRBJ1-3, with 7 nucleotides matching TRBD1. Trimming took 7 bases from V and 3 from J; bases not matched to a gene: 21. CDR3 length: 19 amino acids. The CDR3 spells CASTPTQWRQGVIGNTIYF. The CDR3 coding sequence is TGTGCCAGCACCCCTACTCAATGGAGACAGGGAGTTATTGGAAACACCATATATTTT.

The chain has TRBV20-1 and TRBJ1-3; no firm D call. V gave up 2 bases and J gave up 0 bases, with 11 bases separating them. The length of the CDR3 is 15 residues. The germline V gene encodes CDR1 DFQATT and CDR2 SNEGSKA (reference sequence). CDR3 coding DNA: TGCAGTGCTAGACCCCCATGGGGCTCTGGAAACACCATATATTTT. This encodes CSARPPWGSGNTIYF.

This clonotype has ten or more counts. The chain couples TRBV20-1 to TRBJ2-1, with D uncertain. CDR3 size: 15 residues. V was trimmed by 1 base and J by 0 bases, leaving 10 bases between them. Germline-derived CDR1 and CDR2 are DFQATT and SNEGSKA (reference sequence). Here the CDR3 reads CSARGSGHSYNEQFF. The CDR3 DNA follows: TGCAGTGCTAGAGGGTCCGGGCACTCCTACAATGAGCAGTTCTTC.